This T cell receptor beta chain derives from a study of long-term antiretroviral therapy in people with HIV. Running of the v3.0 immunoSEQ assay took place at survey level. Sequencing used immunoSEQ multiplex PCR; TCRdb keeps in-frame clones, though not all of them. This sample has about 28,000 clones, with around 90% found just once. CDR3 length: 13 amino acids. Germline V lookup: CDR1 MNHEY, CDR2 SVGAGI. The V end lost 0 bases, the J end lost 9 bases, and 9 bases lay between the germline ends. The genes are TRBV6-5 and TRBJ2-1; D not certain. This clonotype originated in a man aged 45-60 years with HIV. The sample in question was unsorted PBMCs, obtained 3.2 years before starting antiretroviral therapy. The CDR3 DNA sequence: TGTGCCAGCAGTTACTCGACCCGTGGTGAGCAGTTCTTC. Translated, it gives CASSYSTRGEQFF.